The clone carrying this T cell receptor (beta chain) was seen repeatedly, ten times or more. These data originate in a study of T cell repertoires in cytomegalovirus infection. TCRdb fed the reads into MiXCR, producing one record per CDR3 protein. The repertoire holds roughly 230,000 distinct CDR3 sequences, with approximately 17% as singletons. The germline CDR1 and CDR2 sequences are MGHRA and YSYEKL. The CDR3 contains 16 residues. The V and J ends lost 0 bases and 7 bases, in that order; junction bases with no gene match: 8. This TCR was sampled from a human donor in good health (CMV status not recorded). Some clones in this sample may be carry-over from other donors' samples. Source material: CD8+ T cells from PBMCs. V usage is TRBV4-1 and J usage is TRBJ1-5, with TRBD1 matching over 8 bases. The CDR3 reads CASSQDQGTGGQPQHF. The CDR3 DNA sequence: TGCGCCAGCAGCCAAGATCAGGGAACAGGGGGGCAGCCCCAGCATTTT.